Listed here is a single TCR beta chain. What it recognizes is unknown. Libraries were UMI-labeled 5' RACE TRB cDNA. TCRdb re-called the 5' RACE reads and shows each CDR3 protein once, DNA omitted. The repertoire table contains 40,000 to 45,000 distinct CDR3 sequences. This specimen belongs to a study of CXCR3-negative and CXCR3-positive naive CD8 T cells. Study observations and caveats: TCR strength was inferred from TRB CDR3 properties, while surface CD5 was comparable between naive subsets. Naive CXCR3-negative and CXCR3-positive cells had similar TRBV-TRBJ usage; memory differed.

Triplicate sorts, fewer than 350,000 cells apiece, were made for each CD8+ T cell subset. Germline lookup yields CDR1 SGHRS and CDR2 YFSETQ. This CDR3 has 16 residues. The sample consisted of memory CD8+ T cells from blood. The V and J genes are TRBV5-1 and TRBJ2-1; absent DNA, TCRdb's TRBD2 call cannot be checked. The sequence came from a human donor in good health. Some clones in this sample may be carry-over from other donors' samples. CDR3 sequence: CASSLAGLAGYNEQFF.